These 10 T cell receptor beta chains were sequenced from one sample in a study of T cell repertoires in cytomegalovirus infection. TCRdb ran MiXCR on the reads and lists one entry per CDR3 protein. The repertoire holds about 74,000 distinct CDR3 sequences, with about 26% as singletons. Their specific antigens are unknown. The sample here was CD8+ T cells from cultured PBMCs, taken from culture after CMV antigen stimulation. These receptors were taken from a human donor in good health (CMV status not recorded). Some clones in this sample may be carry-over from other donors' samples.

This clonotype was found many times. CDR3 bases: TGTGCCAGCAGCTTAGTTGGTAAAAACGAGCAGTACTTC. Its translation is CASSLVGKNEQYF. This rearrangement joins TRBV7-2 to TRBJ2-7, with D unclear. The CDR3 is made up of 13 amino acids. Trimming stripped 1 base from V and 5 bases from J, with 9 bases between. From germline, CDR1 is SGHTA and CDR2 FQGNSA.

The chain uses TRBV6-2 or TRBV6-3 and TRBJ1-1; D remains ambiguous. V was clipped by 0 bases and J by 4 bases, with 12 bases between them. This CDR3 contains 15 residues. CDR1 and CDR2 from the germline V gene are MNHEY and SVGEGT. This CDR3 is CASSYSISRGTEAFF. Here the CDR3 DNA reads TGTGCCAGCAGTTACTCCATATCCCGAGGCACTGAAGCTTTCTTT.

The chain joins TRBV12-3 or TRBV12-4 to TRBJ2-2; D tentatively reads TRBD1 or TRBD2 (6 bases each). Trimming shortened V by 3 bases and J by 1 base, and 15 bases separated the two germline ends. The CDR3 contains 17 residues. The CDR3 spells CASSFFGGLGNTGELFF. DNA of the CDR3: TGTGCCAGCAGTTTCTTTGGGGGGCTGGGGAACACCGGGGAGCTGTTTTTT.

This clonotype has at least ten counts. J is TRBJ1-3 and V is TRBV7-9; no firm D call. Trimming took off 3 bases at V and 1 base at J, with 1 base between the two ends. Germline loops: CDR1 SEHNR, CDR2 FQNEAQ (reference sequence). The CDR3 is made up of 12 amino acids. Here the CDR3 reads CASSLSGNTIYF. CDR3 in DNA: TGTGCCAGCAGCTTGTCTGGAAACACCATATATTTT.

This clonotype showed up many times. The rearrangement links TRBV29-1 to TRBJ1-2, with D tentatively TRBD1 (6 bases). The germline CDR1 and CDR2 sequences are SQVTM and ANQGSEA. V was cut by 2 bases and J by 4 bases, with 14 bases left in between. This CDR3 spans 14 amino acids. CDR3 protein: CSVELQGIGYGYTF. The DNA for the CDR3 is TGCAGCGTTGAACTCCAGGGGATCGGCTATGGCTACACCTTC.

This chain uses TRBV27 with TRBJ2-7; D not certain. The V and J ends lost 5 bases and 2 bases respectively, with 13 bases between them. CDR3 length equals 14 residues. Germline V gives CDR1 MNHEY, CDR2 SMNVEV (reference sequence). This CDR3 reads CASSQTTTTYEQYF. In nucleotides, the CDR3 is TGTGCCAGCAGTCAGACGACAACGACCTACGAGCAGTACTTC.

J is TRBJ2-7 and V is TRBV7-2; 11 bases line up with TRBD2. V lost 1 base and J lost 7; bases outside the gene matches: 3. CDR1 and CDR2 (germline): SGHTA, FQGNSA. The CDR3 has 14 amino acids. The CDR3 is CASSLELAGVEQYF. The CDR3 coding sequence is TGTGCCAGCAGCTTAGAACTAGCGGGAGTTGAGCAGTACTTC.

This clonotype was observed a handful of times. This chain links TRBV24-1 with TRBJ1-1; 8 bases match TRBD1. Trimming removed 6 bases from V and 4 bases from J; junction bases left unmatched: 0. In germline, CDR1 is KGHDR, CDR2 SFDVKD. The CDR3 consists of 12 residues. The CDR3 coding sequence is TGTGCCACCAGTACAGGGGGCACTGAAGCTTTCTTT. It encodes CATSTGGTEAFF.

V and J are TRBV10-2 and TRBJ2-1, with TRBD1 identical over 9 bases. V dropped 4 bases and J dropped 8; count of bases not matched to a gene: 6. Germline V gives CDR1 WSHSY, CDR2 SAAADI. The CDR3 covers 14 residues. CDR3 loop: CASSAPGQGDEQFF. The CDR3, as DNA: TGCGCCAGCAGTGCCCCGGGACAGGGCGATGAGCAGTTCTTC.

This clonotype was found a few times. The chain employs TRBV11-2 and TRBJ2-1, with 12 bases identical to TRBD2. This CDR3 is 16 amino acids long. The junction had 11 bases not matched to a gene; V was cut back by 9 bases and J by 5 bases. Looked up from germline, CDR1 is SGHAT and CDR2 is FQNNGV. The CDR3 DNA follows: TGTGCCAGTGACGCCTGGACTAGCGGGACCAACAATGAGCAGTTCTTC. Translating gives CASDAWTSGTNNEQFF.